The T cell receptor beta chain described here comes from a study of shared clonotypes between healthy human individuals. It was CD45RO-negative cells, positively selected for CCR7, that made up naive CD8 cells, with terminally differentiated effector memory CD45RA+ cells excluded. Germline V gene data show CDR1 as SGDLS and CDR2 as YYNGEE. V was cut by 0 bases and J by 4 bases, with 11 bases left in between. The CDR3 loop spans 15 amino acids. Method: immunoSEQ multiplex PCR; TCRdb's copy keeps in-frame clones and lacks some. Of more than 500,000 clones listed, 90% to 95% are singletons. Remarks on this clone: Other DNA sequences in this specimen translate into the identical CDR3.

The specimen was naive CD8+ T cells sorted from blood. The gene calls are TRBV9 and TRBJ1-3; D may be TRBD1 (5 bases). This sequence was found in a woman in her thirties in good health. The CDR3 is CASSVGGDSGNTIYF. The CDR3 nucleotides read TGTGCCAGCAGCGTAGGAGGGGATTCCGGAAACACCATATATTTT.